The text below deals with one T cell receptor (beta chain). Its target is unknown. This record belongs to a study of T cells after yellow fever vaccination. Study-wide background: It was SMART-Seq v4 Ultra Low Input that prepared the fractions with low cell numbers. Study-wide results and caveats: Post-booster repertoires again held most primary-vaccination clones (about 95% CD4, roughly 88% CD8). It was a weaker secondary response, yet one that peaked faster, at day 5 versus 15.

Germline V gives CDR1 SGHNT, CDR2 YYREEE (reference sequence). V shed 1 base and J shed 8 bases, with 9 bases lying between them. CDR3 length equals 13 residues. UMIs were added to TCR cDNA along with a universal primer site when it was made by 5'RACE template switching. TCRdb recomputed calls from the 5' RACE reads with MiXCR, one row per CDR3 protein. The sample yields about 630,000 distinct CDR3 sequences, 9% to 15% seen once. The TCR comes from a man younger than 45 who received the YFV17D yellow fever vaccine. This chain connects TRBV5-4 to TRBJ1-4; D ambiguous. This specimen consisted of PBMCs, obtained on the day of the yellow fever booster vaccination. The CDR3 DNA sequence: TGTGCCAGCAGCTTGACCGGCGACGAAAAACTGTTTTTT. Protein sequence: CASSLTGDEKLFF.